These T cell receptor beta chains were read from a single sample in a study of blood T cell repertoires in COVID-19. TCRdb keeps only in-frame clones here, not all; method: immunoSEQ multiplex PCR. There are some 97,000 clones in the sample; roughly 86% occur only once, and less than 7.5% lies in the top ten. Sequences were obtained from peripheral blood. The origin of the receptors is a woman aged 55-75 years with acute or convalescent COVID-19. CDR3s include the opening cysteine and the closing phenylalanine or tryptophan. A D gene is named only where the DNA matches it firmly. Size values are once, few and many counts, or a class for expanded clones, and some rows have none.

V	J	length	size	D	DNA	CDR3
TRBV21-1	TRBJ2-2	18	-	-	TGTGCCAGCAGCAAAGGTCCCTGGGCTAGCGCAAACACCGGGGAGCTGTTTTTT	CASSKGPWASANTGELFF
TRBV21-1	TRBJ2-2	17	-	-	TGTGCCAGCAGCAAAGTGGAGCGGAAAACGAACACCGGGGAGCTGTTTTTT	CASSKVERKTNTGELFF
TRBV9	TRBJ2-1	16	-	TRBD2	TGTGCCAGCAGCCAAACTAGCGGGAGATCTTTCAATGAGCAGTTCTTC	CASSQTSGRSFNEQFF
TRBV28	TRBJ2-3	14	-	-	TGTGCCAGCAGTCTGCCGACTAGCACAGATACGCAGTATTTT	CASSLPTSTDTQYF
TRBV5-4	TRBJ2-1	15	-	TRBD1	TGTGCCAGCAGCTCGGGGACAGTCCTATACAATGAGCAGTTCTTC	CASSSGTVLYNEQFF
TRBV29-1	TRBJ1-2	11	once	TRBD1	TGCAGTGGGAAGGGGGCCTATGGCTACACCTTC	CSGKGAYGYTF
TRBV13	TRBJ2-3	16	-	-	TGTGCCAGCAGCTTACAGGTCGGGGGTAGTACAGATACGCAGTATTTT	CASSLQVGGSTDTQYF
TRBV10-1	TRBJ2-7	15	-	TRBD2	TGCGCCAGCAGTGAGCGGGGGACTAGCTTCTACGAGCAGTACTTC	CASSERGTSFYEQYF
TRBV15	TRBJ2-5	16	-	-	TGTGCCACCAGCAGAGATTGGGGTGACGGGAGTCAGACCCAGTACTTC	CATSRDWGDGSQTQYF
TRBV19	TRBJ2-1	13	-	-	TGTGCCAGTAGTATGGTGGTCGGCAATGAGCAGTTCTTC	CASSMVVGNEQFF
TRBV2	TRBJ2-1	17	-	-	TGTGCCAGCAGACCAAATGGAGGACTGGGGTACACCAATGAGCAGTTCTTC	CASRPNGGLGYTNEQFF
TRBV6-1	TRBJ1-2	13	once	-	TGTGCCAGCAGTGAAACAGGGCCCTATGGCTACACCTTC	CASSETGPYGYTF
TRBV5-1	TRBJ2-5	15	-	-	TGCGCCAGCAGCTTGGTTGGACAGCAACAAGAGACCCAGTACTTC	CASSLVGQQQETQYF
TRBV19	TRBJ1-2	16	-	TRBD1	TGTGCCACCGCAGGAGACAGGGGGATCTCAAACTATGGCTACACCTTC	CATAGDRGISNYGYTF
TRBV4-2	TRBJ2-7	14	few	TRBD2	TGTGCCAGCAGCCAGGCTAGCGGGGCCTACGAGCAGTACTTC	CASSQASGAYEQYF
TRBV24-1	TRBJ2-1	17	-	TRBD2	TGTGCCACCAGTGATCTCTCCGGGACTAGGGGCGTCAATGAGCAGTTCTTC	CATSDLSGTRGVNEQFF
TRBV11-1	TRBJ2-5	13	-	-	TGTGCCAGCAGCTTTAAACTCCAAGAGACCCAGTACTTC	CASSFKLQETQYF
TRBV28	TRBJ2-3	14	-	-	TGTGCCAGCAGTTCAACAGGGTTAGTAGATACGCAGTATTTT	CASSSTGLVDTQYF
TRBV27	TRBJ1-1	14	-	-	TGTGCCAGCAGTTCCCTAATGTTGAACACTGAAGCTTTCTTT	CASSSLMLNTEAFF
TRBV3-1/TRBV3-2	TRBJ2-3	16	-	TRBD2	TGTGCCAGCAGCCCCCCTGGACTAGCGGGGATGGATACGCAGTATTTT	CASSPPGLAGMDTQYF
TRBV21-1	TRBJ2-4	19	-	-	TGTGCCAGCAGCCCTCGGGGGGGGAGGGCCGGGAGAGCCAAAAACATTCAGTACTTC	CASSPRGGRAGRAKNIQYF
TRBV10-1	TRBJ2-1	16	-	TRBD2	TGCGCCAGCAGTTCTAGCGGGGGATTTTCCTACAATGAGCAGTTCTTC	CASSSSGGFSYNEQFF
TRBV9	TRBJ2-5	13	once	-	TGTGCCAGCAGCGTGAGGCCTCGGGAGACCCAGTACTTC	CASSVRPRETQYF
TRBV7-8	TRBJ1-4	13	-	-	TGTGCCAGCAGCCGTGACCTAGCAGAGAAACTGTTTTTT	CASSRDLAEKLFF
TRBV19	TRBJ2-3	16	-	TRBD2	TGTGCCAGTAGTCTGGGGAGGGCGGGAGTATGGGATACGCAGTATTTT	CASSLGRAGVWDTQYF
TRBV27	TRBJ1-2	16	-	TRBD1	TGTGCCAGCAGTTTAACGGGACAGGGGAGGAAGGCTGGCTACACCTTC	CASSLTGQGRKAGYTF
TRBV19	TRBJ1-5	13	once	TRBD1	TGTGCCCTAACAGGGACAGGGGAAGGGCCCCAGCATTTT	CALTGTGEGPQHF
TRBV24-1	TRBJ2-3	14	-	-	TGTGCCACCAGTGGGGGCGACAGCACAGATACGCAGTATTTT	CATSGGDSTDTQYF
TRBV4-2	TRBJ1-4	16	-	TRBD1	TGTGCCAGCAGCCAGGGGCCGGGACAGAGAGGAGAAAAACTGTTTTTT	CASSQGPGQRGEKLFF
TRBV28	TRBJ1-1	16	-	-	TGTGCCAGCAGCCGCGGGACCGCTTCTATGAACACTGAAGCTTTCTTT	CASSRGTASMNTEAFF
TRBV18	TRBJ2-1	15	once	-	TGTGCCAGCTCACCACCGGCGGGTTTGGGGAATGAGCAGTTCTTC	CASSPPAGLGNEQFF
TRBV4-2	TRBJ2-2	19	-	TRBD2	TGTGCCAGCAGCCACGCCACACCGGGACTAGCCGCTAACACCGGGGAGCTGTTTTTT	CASSHATPGLAANTGELFF
TRBV5-1	TRBJ2-5	14	-	TRBD1	TGCGCCAGCAGTGCCGGGACAGGGGGAGAGACCCAGTACTTC	CASSAGTGGETQYF
TRBV29-1	TRBJ1-2	16	-	TRBD1	TGCAGCGTTGGCCGGGACAGAAGACGTCTCAACTATGGCTACACCTTC	CSVGRDRRRLNYGYTF
TRBV2	TRBJ1-2	15	-	-	TGTGCCAGCAGTATGGACCTAGGTAGGGGCTATGGCTACACCTTC	CASSMDLGRGYGYTF
TRBV28	TRBJ1-2	15	-	TRBD1	TGTGCCAGCAGAACCGGGACAGGGGGCTTGGGTGGCTACACCTTC	CASRTGTGGLGGYTF
TRBV28	TRBJ1-2	14	-	-	TGTGCCAGCAGCGGCGGAGGGTGGGGAGATGGCTACACCTTC	CASSGGGWGDGYTF
TRBV19	TRBJ1-5	13	-	-	TGTGCCAGTAGTGTGGAGGTAGGTCAGCCCCAGCATTTT	CASSVEVGQPQHF
TRBV3-1/TRBV3-2	TRBJ1-1	18	-	-	TGTGCCAGCAGCCAAGACACGAATGGAGGGTACCAGAACACTGAAGCTTTCTTT	CASSQDTNGGYQNTEAFF
TRBV11-2	TRBJ2-5	15	-	TRBD2	TGTGCCAGCAGTTTACAGGCGGGGGTACAGGAGACCCAGTACTTC	CASSLQAGVQETQYF
TRBV2	TRBJ1-5	15	-	TRBD1	TGTGCCAGCAGTGAAGAGGAGGGGGCATGGCAGCCCCAGCATTTT	CASSEEEGAWQPQHF
TRBV5-1	TRBJ2-1	15	-	-	TGCGCCAGCAGCTTGGTACAGAGCTCCTACAATGAGCAGTTCTTC	CASSLVQSSYNEQFF
TRBV28	TRBJ1-2	14	-	-	TGTGCCAGCAGTTTAGGACAGTCTAACTATGGCTACACCTTC	CASSLGQSNYGYTF
TRBV25-1	TRBJ2-5	13	-	-	TGTGCCAGCAGTGCCTTAGTTAGCGAGACCCAGTACTTC	CASSALVSETQYF
TRBV19	TRBJ2-1	13	-	TRBD2	TGTGCCAGTAGTCTCCGGACTAGGAATGAGCAGTTCTTC	CASSLRTRNEQFF
TRBV7-9	TRBJ1-4	14	once	-	TGTGCCAGCAGCTTCGAAGGGAGTTATGAAAAACTGTTTTTT	CASSFEGSYEKLFF
TRBV11-2	TRBJ1-6	14	-	-	TGTGCCAGCAGCTTAGGACAGCAGAATTCACCCCTCCACTTT	CASSLGQQNSPLHF
TRBV15	TRBJ2-7	14	once	TRBD2	TGTGCCACCAGCGTCGGACTAGCGGACTACGAGCAGTACTTC	CATSVGLADYEQYF
TRBV5-1	TRBJ1-1	14	-	-	TGCGCCAGCAGCCCTAGTGGGGGGAGCACTGAAGCTTTCTTT	CASSPSGGSTEAFF
TRBV19	TRBJ2-4	15	-	-	TGTGCCAGTAGTTATGCGGGCTACCCACGGGACATTCAGTACTTC	CASSYAGYPRDIQYF
TRBV20-1	TRBJ2-1	11	-	-	TGCAGTGCTAGCTGGCAGTATGAGCAGTTCTTC	CSASWQYEQFF
TRBV3-1/TRBV3-2	TRBJ2-5	16	-	-	TGTGCCAGCAGCCAAGTTAAGGTGGGAGGGGGGGAGACCCAGTACTTC	CASSQVKVGGGETQYF
TRBV10-3	TRBJ1-2	14	-	TRBD1	TGTGCCACCAGACAGGGGGCGGTCGATAGTGGCTACACCTTC	CATRQGAVDSGYTF
TRBV5-1	TRBJ2-7	13	-	TRBD1	TGCGCCAGCGCCGGGACAGATTCCTACGAGCAGTACTTC	CASAGTDSYEQYF